The next 27 T cell receptor beta chains were all read from a single sample in a study of blood T cell repertoires in COVID-19 (dated by TCRdb to the early 2020s). Library construction relied on the immunoSEQ multiplex PCR assay. In TCRdb, the immuneACCESS table is reduced to in-frame sequences with V and J assigned. These tables do not hold every clone; where another copy was compared, an unresolved V gene accounts for under half, and the others remain unexplained. The sample table shows approximately 280,000 clones, and 85% are seen once. Around 5.5% of the sample rests with the top ten. Sequenced sample: peripheral blood. All receptors come from a man in his fifties with active or convalescent COVID-19.

V gene TRBV10-3 combines with J gene TRBJ2-7, with 8 bases aligning to TRBD1. J gave up 3 bases and V 2 bases, and 6 bases lay outside the gene matches. The CDR3 contains 15 residues. Germline CDR1 ENHRY, CDR2 SYGVKD. The CDR3 loop reads CAISERDRGGYEQYF. Here the CDR3 DNA reads TGTGCCATCAGTGAGAGAGACAGGGGCGGCTACGAGCAGTACTTC.

The V and J genes are TRBV4-2 and TRBJ2-7, with 10 bases matching TRBD1. Germline V CDR1 and CDR2: LGHNA, YNFKEQ. The CDR3 is made up of 13 amino acids. J gave up 4 bases and V 4 bases, and 1 base lay outside the gene matches. CDR3 residues: CASSRDRGYEQYF. CDR3 coding DNA: TGTGCCAGCAGCCGGGACAGGGGTTACGAGCAGTACTTC.

The chain uses TRBV5-1 and TRBJ1-4; D uncertain. Germline V gives CDR1 SGHRS, CDR2 YFSETQ. V dropped 1 base and J dropped 6 bases, with 10 bases sitting between them. The CDR3 spans 14 residues. CDR3 sequence (DNA): TGCGCCAGCAGCTTGAGAAGGACTGATGAAAAACTGTTTTTT. Translation gives CASSLRRTDEKLFF.

The table lists this clone with a few counts. The chain recombines TRBV24-1 with TRBJ1-5; D ambiguous. Germline V gene lookup returns CDR1 KGHDR and CDR2 SFDVKD. The CDR3 has 11 residues. Deletions cut 9 bases from V and 4 bases from J, with 6 bases between. In DNA form, the CDR3 reads TGTGCCACCGGGCAGAATCAGCCCCAGCATTTT. Encoded protein: CATGQNQPQHF.

V usage is TRBV11-1 and J usage is TRBJ2-1, with TRBD1 matching 8 bases. The CDR3 length is 14 residues. Germline-derived CDR1 and CDR2 are SGHAT and FQDESV (reference sequence). V trimming: 5 bases; J trimming: 7 bases; junction bases outside the gene matches: 7. The CDR3 loop reads CASSRTGLENEQFF. The DNA of the CDR3 is TGTGCCAGCAGCCGGACAGGGCTCGAGAATGAGCAGTTCTTC.

Here the CDR3 reads CASSPQGFAGYTF. The CDR3 bases are TGTGCCAGCTCACCCCAGGGTTTCGCTGGCTACACCTTC. This chain joins TRBV18 and TRBJ1-2, with a possible D match to TRBD1 (5 bases). This CDR3 comprises 13 residues. Germline CDR1 is KGHSH and CDR2 is LQKENI. Trimming stripped 3 bases from V and 7 bases from J, with 12 bases between.

This rearrangement joins TRBV4-2 to TRBJ1-2; D gene unclear. This CDR3 has 13 amino acids. Trimming cost V 0 bases and J 7 bases, with 9 bases left between them. CDR1 is LGHNA, CDR2 YNFKEQ, per germline. CDR3 nucleotide sequence: TGTGCCAGCAGCCAAGAAGGAGGGTTTGGCTACACCTTC. It specifies CASSQEGGFGYTF.

This rearrangement joins TRBV6-6 to TRBJ1-1, with no clear D. V gave up 7 bases and J gave up 1 base, with 13 bases separating them. Germline V gene sequence: CDR1 MNHNY, CDR2 SVGAGI (reference sequence). The CDR3 spans 14 residues. The CDR3 coding sequence is TGTGCCAGCAAATATCCAGAAAAGAACACTGAAGCTTTCTTT. Encoded protein: CASKYPEKNTEAFF.

The rearrangement uses TRBV5-1 and TRBJ1-2, with TRBD1 as a possible D gene (5 bases). Germline CDR1 reads SGHRS; CDR2 reads YFSETQ. The CDR3 totals 14 residues. Trimming took off 2 bases at V and 0 bases at J, with 8 bases between the two ends. The CDR3 loop is CASSLQDSNYGYTF. CDR3 nucleotide sequence: TGCGCCAGCAGCTTACAGGATTCTAACTATGGCTACACCTTC.

For the CDR3, the DNA is TGTGCCAGCAGTTTATCGGGTGAAGGACCAGGGAAAAAACTGTTTTTT. Its translation is CASSLSGEGPGKKLFF. V gene TRBV27 combines with J gene TRBJ1-4; D possibly corresponds to TRBD1 (5 bases). The CDR3 sequence is 16 residues long. V shed 0 bases and J shed 9 bases, with 17 bases lying between them. Germline CDR1 MNHEY, CDR2 SMNVEV (reference sequence).

This clone was seen a single time. The chain couples TRBV10-3 to TRBJ1-2, with TRBD1 as a possible D gene (5 bases). The CDR3 runs to 17 residues. Germline assignment: CDR1 ENHRY and CDR2 SYGVKD. V lost 7 bases and J lost 0, with 21 bases in between. This chain's CDR3 is CAIKDGRGAAANYGYTF. The CDR3, as DNA: TGTGCCATCAAAGACGGCCGCGGGGCGGCAGCTAACTATGGCTACACCTTC.

The chain recombines TRBV9 with TRBJ2-7; D is uncertain. CDR3 length: 15 residues. Looked up from germline, CDR1 is SGDLS and CDR2 is YYNGEE. Trimming shortened V by 0 bases and J by 2 bases, and 12 bases separated the two germline ends. Here the CDR3 DNA reads TGTGCCAGCAGCGTAGCACCAGGCACGACCTACGAGCAGTACTTC. This gives the protein CASSVAPGTTYEQYF.

The V and J genes are TRBV27 and TRBJ2-4, with 8 bases aligning to TRBD2. The CDR3 sequence is 16 residues long. Germline assignment: CDR1 MNHEY and CDR2 SMNVEV (reference sequence). The J segment lost 6 bases and the V segment lost 3 bases, leaving 10 bases of the junction unmatched. As DNA, the CDR3 is TGTGCCAGCAGTTTTCATGCGGGGGGCCGGGGAAACATTCAGTACTTC. Its protein product is CASSFHAGGRGNIQYF.

This clone has a handful of counts. V and J are TRBV4-1 and TRBJ1-6; 7 nucleotides align to TRBD1. From germline, CDR1 is MGHRA and CDR2 YSYEKL. J was trimmed by 9 bases and V by 1 base; bases with no gene match: 6. CDR3 length: 15 amino acids. The CDR3 bases are TGCGCCAGCAGCCAAGCAACAGGGGAGAGTTCACCCCTCCACTTT. Residues: CASSQATGESSPLHF.

This clone was observed once. The chain links TRBV5-4 to TRBJ2-7; D remains unclear. There are 18 residues in the CDR3. Trimming stripped 1 base from V and 6 bases from J, with 26 bases between. CDR1 and CDR2 (germline): SGHNT, YYREEE (reference sequence). CDR3 protein: CASSLRPSRLSKPGEQYF. The CDR3 DNA sequence: TGTGCCAGCAGCTTGAGGCCTTCCAGACTGTCAAAGCCGGGCGAGCAGTACTTC.

The sample holds one count of this clone. This chain joins TRBV7-9 and TRBJ2-3, with D tentatively TRBD2 (6 bases). V was shortened by 2 bases and J by 6 bases, with 15 bases between the two germline ends. Germline CDR1 SEHNR, CDR2 FQNEAQ (reference sequence). This CDR3 comprises 15 residues. As DNA, the CDR3 is TGTGCCAGCAGCTTAATGGGAGGAGTTGCGGATACGCAGTATTTT. The encoded protein is CASSLMGGVADTQYF.

This chain joins TRBV5-5 and TRBJ2-2; D remains ambiguous. CDR3 length: 15 residues. CDR1 and CDR2 from the germline V gene are SGHKS and YYEKEE (reference sequence). Trimming removed 0 bases at V and 1 base at J, with 7 bases between. CDR3 nucleotide sequence: TGTGCCAGCAGCTTGGTCCAGAAGAACACCGGGGAGCTGTTTTTT. This gives the protein CASSLVQKNTGELFF. The full variable domain, with the rest looked up from reference TRBV5-5 and TRBJ2-2, is DAGVTQSPTHLIKTRGQQVTLRCSPISGHKSVSWYQQVLGQGPQFIFQYYEKEERGRGNFPDRFSARQFPNYSSELNVNALLLGDSALYLCASSLVQKNTGELFFGEGSRLTVL.

J is TRBJ2-2 and V is TRBV5-1, with D possibly being TRBD2 (6 bases). This CDR3 has 16 residues. Germline lookup yields CDR1 SGHRS and CDR2 YFSETQ. V was shortened by 2 bases and J by 4 bases, with 15 bases between the two germline ends. The CDR3 protein is CASSFTTSTGTGELFF. The CDR3 DNA reads TGCGCCAGCAGCTTCACAACTAGCACGGGCACCGGGGAGCTGTTTTTT.

This sequence joins TRBV19 and TRBJ2-6; 11 bases agree with TRBD1. Germline loops: CDR1 LNHDA, CDR2 SQIVND (reference sequence). V was clipped by 3 bases and J by 0 bases; unmatched bases: 1. This CDR3 comprises 17 residues. Written as DNA, the CDR3 is TGTGCCAGTAGTATGGGACAGGGGGGCTCTGGGGCCAACGTCCTGACTTTC. The encoded protein is CASSMGQGGSGANVLTF.

This clone was seen only a few times. This chain uses TRBV9 with TRBJ1-5, with D maybe TRBD1 (5 bases). CDR3 length: 15 residues. CDR1 is SGDLS and CDR2 is YYNGEE in the germline V gene. V was trimmed by 0 bases and J by 2 bases, leaving 9 bases between them. The CDR3 nucleotides are TGTGCCAGCAGCGTAGGGGGGGAAGGCAATCAGCCCCAGCATTTT. Translation gives CASSVGGEGNQPQHF.

This clone was seen at least ten times. The genes are TRBV25-1 and TRBJ2-7; 12 nucleotides agree with TRBD1. The CDR3 sequence is 14 residues long. Germline loops: CDR1 MGHDK, CDR2 SYGVNS. With 3 bases clipped from V and 6 bases from J, the junction kept 3 bases outside the gene matches. The CDR3 region has the DNA TGTGCCAGCAGTGACGGGACAGGGGGCGGCGAGCAGTACTTC. Translating it yields CASSDGTGGGEQYF.

This clone was detected only a few times. This rearrangement joins TRBV21-1 to TRBJ2-3; no check of the table's D call, TRBD2, against the DNA was made. TRBV21-1 is a documented pseudogene. This CDR3 region has 16 residues. The DNA of the CDR3 is TGTGCCAGCAGAGGACTAGCGAAGGGGTTAACAGATACGCAGTATTTT. This codes for CASRGLAKGLTDTQYF.

This rearrangement joins TRBV6-5 to TRBJ1-4; D is uncertain. The germline V and J ends were trimmed by 6 bases and 2 bases, with 13 bases remaining between them. CDR1 is MNHEY, CDR2 SVGAGI, per germline. The CDR3 has 15 residues. The DNA for the CDR3 is TGTGCCAGCAGCGAGAGAGGGTGGACTAATGAAAAACTGTTTTTT. Encoded protein: CASSERGWTNEKLFF.

V gene TRBV19 combines with J gene TRBJ1-2, with TRBD1 matching over 7 bases. The germline gives CDR1 LNHDA, CDR2 SQIVND (reference sequence). The CDR3 is 16 amino acids. The V gene end was trimmed by 7 bases and the J gene end by 4 bases; junction bases not matched to a gene: 15. The CDR3 sequence: CASTLSSRTGTYGYTF. The CDR3, as DNA: TGTGCCAGTACCCTCTCGTCCAGGACAGGTACCTATGGCTACACCTTC.

The chain is built from TRBV5-1 and TRBJ1-1, with a possible D match to TRBD1 (6 bases). This CDR3 comprises 17 residues. Trimming took 3 bases from V and 4 from J, leaving 22 bases between them. Germline V CDR1 and CDR2: SGHRS, YFSETQ. CDR3 nucleotides: TGCGCCAGCAGCTCGAGTTACAGGGCGGCGGGTGGCACTGAAGCTTTCTTT. It codes for CASSSSYRAAGGTEAFF.

The genes are TRBV10-3 and TRBJ2-1; TRBD2 matches at 14 bases. V dropped 8 bases and J dropped 6; count of bases not matched to a gene: 9. The CDR3 contains 16 residues. Germline-derived CDR1 and CDR2 are ENHRY and SYGVKD. The CDR3 DNA reads TGTGCCATCGGAGGACTAGCGGGAGGAGGGGTCAATGAGCAGTTCTTC. Translation: CAIGGLAGGGVNEQFF.

The rearrangement uses TRBV7-9 and TRBJ2-5, with TRBD2 matching over 7 bases. The CDR3 contains 16 residues. V shed 3 bases, J shed 5 bases, and the junction held 12 bases outside the gene matches. Germline V CDR1 and CDR2: SEHNR, FQNEAQ (reference sequence). CDR3 nucleotides: TGTGCCAGCAGCTTCTCCCCGGGAGCTAGCGGTGAGACCCAGTACTTC. Translated: CASSFSPGASGETQYF. The full variable domain, rest sourced from reference TRBV7-9 and TRBJ2-5, is DTGVSQNPRHKITKRGQNVTFRCDPISEHNRLYWYRQTLGQGPEFLTYFQNEAQLEKSRLLSDRFSAERPKGSFSTLEIQRTEQGDSAMYLCASSFSPGASGETQYFGPGTRLLVL.